The rows below give T cell receptor beta chains drawn from one sample of a study of blood T cell repertoires in COVID-19. Assay used: immunoSEQ multiplex PCR; TCRdb lists only in-frame clones, some missing. Counted here are tens of thousands of clones, roughly 80% occurring once; the ten biggest clones make up 25% to 35%. Sequencing was carried out using peripheral blood. The receptor set was obtained from a woman in her seventies with acute or convalescent COVID-19. CDR3s include the opening cysteine and the closing phenylalanine or tryptophan. The D gene is left open where the match is weak. The size entry is marked missing in some rows and otherwise reads once, few, many or a size class.

d_call: .; j_call: TRBJ1-3; v_call: TRBV7-9; clone_size: .; cdr3_aa: CASSLVLGLSGNTIYF; cdr3_nt: TGTGCCAGCAGCTTAGTTTTAGGACTTTCTGGAAACACCATATATTTT
d_call: .; j_call: TRBJ1-4; v_call: TRBV28; clone_size: .; cdr3_aa: CASSRTGGTNEKLFF; cdr3_nt: TGTGCCAGCAGTCGGACGGGCGGGACTAATGAAAAACTGTTTTTT
d_call: .; j_call: TRBJ2-7; v_call: TRBV5-1; clone_size: .; cdr3_aa: CASSLNGQGLYEQYF; cdr3_nt: TGCGCCAGCAGCTTGAATGGACAGGGACTATACGAGCAGTACTTC
d_call: .; j_call: TRBJ1-1; v_call: TRBV27; clone_size: .; cdr3_aa: CASRPTSNTEAFF; cdr3_nt: TGTGCCAGCAGGCCGACAAGTAACACTGAAGCTTTCTTT
d_call: .; j_call: TRBJ2-3; v_call: TRBV5-1; clone_size: .; cdr3_aa: CASSLAGGITDTQYF; cdr3_nt: TGCGCCAGCAGCTTGGCCGGCGGGATCACAGATACGCAGTATTTT
d_call: .; j_call: TRBJ1-2; v_call: TRBV28; clone_size: .; cdr3_aa: CASSLGQYGYTF; cdr3_nt: TGTGCCAGCAGTTTAGGGCAGTATGGCTACACCTTC
d_call: TRBD1; j_call: TRBJ1-6; v_call: TRBV10-3; clone_size: .; cdr3_aa: CAISQGDSELGLHF; cdr3_nt: TGTGCCATCAGCCAGGGGGACAGTGAGTTAGGGCTCCACTTT
d_call: .; j_call: TRBJ1-1; v_call: TRBV3-1/TRBV3-2; clone_size: .; cdr3_aa: CASSQTGAGIMIEAFF; cdr3_nt: TGTGCCAGCAGCCAAACCGGGGCGGGGATTATGATTGAAGCTTTCTTT
d_call: .; j_call: TRBJ1-5; v_call: TRBV2; clone_size: .; cdr3_aa: CASSYREQPQHF; cdr3_nt: TGTGCCAGCAGTTACAGGGAACAGCCCCAGCATTTT
d_call: TRBD1; j_call: TRBJ1-4; v_call: TRBV15; clone_size: once; cdr3_aa: CATSRDRGDEKLFF; cdr3_nt: TGTGCCACCAGCAGAGACAGGGGGGACGAAAAACTGTTTTTT
d_call: .; j_call: TRBJ2-5; v_call: TRBV5-1; clone_size: few; cdr3_aa: CASSSQETQYF; cdr3_nt: TGCGCCAGCAGCTCACAAGAGACCCAGTACTTC
d_call: .; j_call: TRBJ1-1; v_call: TRBV6-2/TRBV6-3; clone_size: .; cdr3_aa: CASSWGLTMNTEAFF; cdr3_nt: TGTGCCAGCAGTTGGGGCCTTACTATGAACACTGAAGCTTTCTTT
d_call: .; j_call: TRBJ1-1; v_call: TRBV5-8; clone_size: .; cdr3_aa: CASSLVSEAFF; cdr3_nt: TGTGCCAGCAGCTTGGTATCTGAAGCTTTCTTT
d_call: .; j_call: TRBJ1-1; v_call: TRBV5-8; clone_size: .; cdr3_aa: CASSLHYRNTEAFF; cdr3_nt: TGTGCCAGCAGCCTTCATTACAGGAACACTGAAGCTTTCTTT
d_call: TRBD2; j_call: TRBJ2-1; v_call: TRBV7-2; clone_size: .; cdr3_aa: CASSLSSTGGPGNEQFF; cdr3_nt: TGTGCCAGCAGCTTATCCTCCACGGGAGGGCCGGGCAATGAGCAGTTCTTC
d_call: .; j_call: TRBJ2-5; v_call: TRBV5-1; clone_size: .; cdr3_aa: CASSLALTIQETQYF; cdr3_nt: TGCGCCAGCAGCTTGGCCCTAACTATCCAAGAGACCCAGTACTTC
d_call: .; j_call: TRBJ2-7; v_call: TRBV7-9; clone_size: once; cdr3_aa: CASSLALSYEQYF; cdr3_nt: TGTGCCAGCAGCTTAGCCCTCTCCTACGAGCAGTACTTC
d_call: .; j_call: TRBJ2-6; v_call: TRBV5-1; clone_size: .; cdr3_aa: CASSLASRRASGANVLTF; cdr3_nt: TGCGCCAGCAGCTTGGCCTCGCGCAGGGCCTCTGGGGCCAACGTCCTGACTTTC
d_call: .; j_call: TRBJ2-7; v_call: TRBV10-3; clone_size: .; cdr3_aa: CAIRISGYSYEQYF; cdr3_nt: TGTGCCATCAGGATTAGCGGTTACTCCTACGAGCAGTACTTC
d_call: .; j_call: TRBJ2-7; v_call: TRBV4-2; clone_size: .; cdr3_aa: CASSQDETGATSYEQYF; cdr3_nt: TGTGCCAGCAGCCAAGACGAGACGGGAGCTACCTCCTACGAGCAGTACTTC
d_call: .; j_call: TRBJ2-5; v_call: TRBV7-2; clone_size: .; cdr3_aa: CASSASGLGGYETQYF; cdr3_nt: TGTGCCAGCAGCGCAAGCGGGCTAGGCGGGTACGAGACCCAGTACTTC
d_call: TRBD1; j_call: TRBJ1-2; v_call: TRBV7-9; clone_size: .; cdr3_aa: CASSLAGQVFSGYTF; cdr3_nt: TGTGCCAGCAGCTTAGCGGGACAGGTTTTCAGTGGCTACACCTTC
d_call: TRBD1; j_call: TRBJ1-4; v_call: TRBV5-4; clone_size: few; cdr3_aa: CASSFNRGLNEKLFF; cdr3_nt: TGTGCCAGCAGCTTTAACAGGGGCCTTAATGAAAAACTGTTTTTT
d_call: .; j_call: TRBJ2-2; v_call: TRBV3-1/TRBV3-2; clone_size: .; cdr3_aa: CASSQAQGTGELFF; cdr3_nt: TGTGCCAGCAGCCAAGCCCAGGGTACCGGGGAGCTGTTTTTT
d_call: .; j_call: TRBJ2-4; v_call: TRBV28; clone_size: .; cdr3_aa: CASSSLTGRNIQYF; cdr3_nt: TGTGCCAGCAGTTCACTGACAGGGAGGAACATTCAGTACTTC
d_call: TRBD2; j_call: TRBJ2-1; v_call: TRBV19; clone_size: .; cdr3_aa: CASSIAHPASGRNEQFF; cdr3_nt: TGTGCCAGTAGTATAGCCCATCCGGCTAGCGGGAGGAATGAGCAGTTCTTC
d_call: TRBD1; j_call: TRBJ2-7; v_call: TRBV6-2/TRBV6-3; clone_size: .; cdr3_aa: CASSTQTGGRDEQYF; cdr3_nt: TGTGCCAGCAGTACCCAGACAGGGGGAAGGGACGAGCAGTACTTC
d_call: TRBD1; j_call: TRBJ2-7; v_call: TRBV7-2; clone_size: once; cdr3_aa: CASSPTGGPYEQYF; cdr3_nt: TGTGCCAGCAGCCCGACAGGGGGGCCCTACGAGCAGTACTTC